Shown below are 6 T cell receptor beta chains from a single sample sequenced in a study of CD8 T cells in ankylosing spondylitis. Study-wide results and caveats: What appeared characteristic of ankylosing spondylitis blood was a TCR beta motif of eight or nine highly homologous variants.

One entry per CDR3 protein, called by TCRdb with MiXCR from the 5' RACE reads. The sample contains over 400,000 distinct CDR3 sequences, approximately 26% of which appear only once. Their recognized antigens are unknown. Sequenced: blood, either unsorted or a sorted T cell fraction (not recorded which). Receptor source: a male donor with ankylosing spondylitis.

The V and J genes are TRBV20-1 and TRBJ2-4; D is unclear. V lost 5 bases to trimming and J lost 6 bases, with 11 bases between them. CDR3 length: 12 amino acids. Germline CDR1 DFQATT, CDR2 SNEGSKA (reference sequence). CDR3 coding DNA: TGCAGTGCTCGGCACCGGTTAAACATTCAGTACTTC. This sequence encodes CSARHRLNIQYF.

The chain couples TRBV6-6 to TRBJ2-3; D is unresolved. This CDR3 contains 12 residues. Trimming left V 5 bases short and J 10 bases short, with 13 bases between. CDR1 MNHNY and CDR2 SVGAGI come from the germline V gene (reference sequence). The chain's CDR3 is CASSAPRNAQYF. The DNA of the CDR3 is TGTGCCAGCAGTGCCCCCCGTAACGCGCAGTATTTT.

This clonotype was found a few times. The V and J genes are TRBV11-2 and TRBJ1-5, with D hard to call. This CDR3 spans 14 amino acids. V gave up 0 bases and J gave up 6 bases, with 9 bases separating them. CDR1 and CDR2 (germline): SGHAT, FQNNGV. CDR3 sequence (DNA): TGTGCCAGCAGCTTAGATCTAACTGGTCAGCCCCAGCATTTT. Amino acids: CASSLDLTGQPQHF.

Only a few counts were recorded for this clonotype. The rearrangement links TRBV10-3 to TRBJ1-4; tentatively, D is TRBD1 (5 bases). The CDR3 covers 14 residues. Germline CDR1 and CDR2: ENHRY and SYGVKD. V dropped 4 bases and J dropped 5 bases, with 11 bases sitting between them. The CDR3 sequence is CAISAAGTNEKLFF. In DNA, the CDR3 is TGTGCCATCAGTGCTGCAGGGACGAATGAAAAACTGTTTTTT.

The chain links TRBV20-1 to TRBJ1-2; D possibly corresponds to TRBD1 (5 bases). Trimming removed 0 bases at V and 4 bases at J, with 18 bases between. This CDR3 contains 16 residues. CDR1 DFQATT and CDR2 SNEGSKA come from the germline V gene (reference sequence). In nucleotides, the CDR3 is TGCAGTGCTAGAGATCCTCACCGAGGGGACCTCTATGGCTACACCTTC. Translation: CSARDPHRGDLYGYTF.

This clonotype was seen more than once but under ten times. The V and J genes are TRBV28 and TRBJ2-3; 7 bases line up with TRBD1. The CDR3 covers 14 residues. After removal of 5 bases from V and 3 bases from J, the junction contained 5 bases not matched to a gene. CDR1 MDHEN and CDR2 SYDVKM come from the germline V gene. This chain's CDR3 is CASSPAGGTDTQYF. DNA for the CDR3: TGTGCCAGCAGTCCGGCAGGGGGTACAGATACGCAGTATTTT.